Below, 15 T cell receptor beta chains from the same sample are listed, as sequenced in a study of chemoradiotherapy in HPV16-positive cancers. The data were produced by immunoSEQ multiplex PCR, yet TCRdb's version contains in-frame clones alone and is incomplete. The profile shows about 8,700 clones, about 74% of them singletons. Sample acquisition took place from a patient who underwent chemoradiotherapy. The source is a human donor with HPV-associated anogenital cancer.

This clone appeared a few times. This sequence joins TRBV27 and TRBJ2-5, with D hard to call. The ends were cut back, 7 bases at V and 5 bases at J, with 8 bases in the middle. The CDR3 spans 11 residues. Looked up from germline, CDR1 is MNHEY and CDR2 is SMNVEV (reference sequence). For the CDR3, the DNA is TGTGCCAGCACGTACGGGGAGACCCAGTACTTC. Translating gives CASTYGETQYF.

The chain joins TRBV9 to TRBJ2-1; D gene uncertain. CDR1 is SGDLS and CDR2 is YYNGEE in the germline V gene. Trimming removed 3 bases from V and 4 bases from J, with 8 bases in between. This CDR3 is 13 amino acids long. CDR3 sequence reads: CASSDGPYNEQFF. CDR3 nucleotides: TGTGCCAGCAGCGACGGGCCTTACAATGAGCAGTTCTTC.

This sequence joins TRBV6-5 and TRBJ2-5, with D unresolved. The germline gives CDR1 MNHEY, CDR2 SVGAGI. V was shortened by 6 bases and J by 0 bases, with 5 bases between the two germline ends. The CDR3 extends over 12 amino acids. The CDR3 DNA is TGTGCCAGCAGCCGGAACCAAGAGACCCAGTACTTC. Translating it yields CASSRNQETQYF.

The chain combines TRBV25-1 with TRBJ1-2; no clear D. Trimming cost V 3 bases and J 4 bases, with 6 bases left between them. CDR3 length: 12 amino acids. Looked up from germline, CDR1 is MGHDK and CDR2 is SYGVNS. As DNA, the CDR3 is TGTGCCAGCAGTGAGGGCAGCTATGGCTACACCTTC. It yields the protein CASSEGSYGYTF.

For the CDR3, the DNA is TGTGCCAGCAGTACAGGGGGAGGGGAGACCCAGTACTTC. This sequence encodes CASSTGGGETQYF. The rearrangement uses TRBV2 and TRBJ2-5, with a weak D call TRBD1 (8 bases). Germline assignment: CDR1 SNHLY and CDR2 FYNNEI. V lost 5 bases and J lost 5, with 12 bases in between. The CDR3 extends over 13 amino acids.

The V and J genes are TRBV30 and TRBJ2-1; D not resolved. The CDR3 loop spans 11 amino acids. The V end was cut by 3 bases, the J end by 7 bases, with 7 bases between. Germline CDR1 and CDR2: GTSNPN and SVGIG (reference sequence). Here the CDR3 reads CAWSAGNEQFF. As DNA, the CDR3 is TGTGCCTGGAGCGCCGGTAATGAGCAGTTCTTC. Combining the CDR3 with reference TRBV30 and TRBJ2-1 gives the whole variable domain SQTIHQWPATLVQPVGSPLSLECTVEGTSNPNLYWYRQAAGRGLQLLFYSVGIGQISSEVPQNLSASRPQDRQFILSSKKLLLSDSGFYLCAWSAGNEQFFGPGTRLTVL.

V is TRBV11-2 and J is TRBJ2-7; 11 bases are a match to TRBD2. The ends lost 10 bases at V and 7 bases at J; junction bases unmatched: 6. The CDR3 has 12 amino acids. Germline CDR1 and CDR2: SGHAT and FQNNGV. The CDR3 region is CATGTSGREQYF. The CDR3 DNA reads TGTGCCACAGGGACTAGCGGAAGAGAGCAGTACTTC.

The V gene is TRBV14, the J gene TRBJ2-1; the D is unclear. Trimming took 5 bases from V and 4 from J, leaving 9 bases between them. The V gene's germline CDR1 is SGHDN and CDR2 FVKESK. There are 13 residues in the CDR3. As DNA, the CDR3 is TGTGCCAGCAGCGCGGAACTTTACAATGAGCAGTTCTTC. It specifies CASSAELYNEQFF.

This rearrangement joins TRBV15 to TRBJ2-2, with a tentative D call TRBD2 (5 bases). Trimming removed 0 bases at V and 1 base at J, with 12 bases between. In germline, CDR1 is LNHNV, CDR2 YYDKDF (reference sequence). CDR3 length equals 17 residues. The CDR3 reads CATSRDPSEGNTGELFF. CDR3 coding DNA: TGTGCCACCAGCAGAGATCCCAGCGAGGGGAACACCGGGGAGCTGTTTTTT.

The CDR3 loop is CASSLAGTGLYEQYF. CDR3 in DNA: TGTGCCAGCAGCTTGGCCGGGACGGGACTATACGAGCAGTACTTC. This sequence joins TRBV5-5 and TRBJ2-7; 7 nucleotides line up with TRBD2. The CDR3 is 15 amino acids. Germline assignment: CDR1 SGHKS and CDR2 YYEKEE (reference sequence). V dropped 0 bases and J dropped 4; count of bases not matched to a gene: 7.

V gene TRBV29-1 combines with J gene TRBJ2-1, with a possible D match to TRBD1 (5 bases). Trimming stripped 3 bases from V and 0 bases from J, with 9 bases between. This CDR3 is built from 14 residues. Germline CDR1 is SQVTM and CDR2 is ANQGSEA. The CDR3 sequence: CSVDSRVSYNEQFF. The CDR3 nucleotides are TGCAGCGTTGACTCCAGGGTCTCCTACAATGAGCAGTTCTTC.

The CDR3 reads CASSSVSGREFEQYF. The DNA of the CDR3 is TGTGCCAGCAGTTCCGTCTCGGGGCGGGAGTTCGAGCAGTACTTC. The rearrangement uses TRBV28 and TRBJ2-7; 7 bases line up with TRBD2. The CDR3 runs to 15 residues. The trim removed 4 bases at V and 6 bases at J, leaving 12 bases unmatched. Looked up from germline, CDR1 is MDHEN and CDR2 is SYDVKM.

The chain couples TRBV28 to TRBJ2-1, with 8 bases identical to TRBD2. V shed 2 bases, J shed 4 bases, and the junction held 13 bases outside the gene matches. Germline V gene data show CDR1 as MDHEN and CDR2 as SYDVKM. The CDR3 spans 18 residues. CDR3 protein: CASSLNPTLAGHYNEQFF. The DNA of the CDR3 is TGTGCCAGCAGTTTAAACCCGACTCTAGCGGGCCATTACAATGAGCAGTTCTTC.

The chain combines TRBV4-2 with TRBJ2-6; no firm D call. Germline lookup yields CDR1 LGHNA and CDR2 YNFKEQ. Trimming removed 1 base from V and 2 bases from J, with 6 bases in between. There are 15 residues in the CDR3. The CDR3 region has the DNA TGTGCCAGCAGCCAAGCGGGCACTGGGGCCAACGTCCTGACTTTC. Residues: CASSQAGTGANVLTF.

The table lists this clone with a count of one. CDR3 nucleotide sequence: TGTGCCAGCAGACGGACAGGGGTTGGGTACGAGCAGTACTTC. This encodes CASRRTGVGYEQYF. The genes are TRBV28 and TRBJ2-7; 9 bases map to TRBD1. V lost 6 bases and J lost 4; bases outside the gene matches: 7. Germline V CDR1 and CDR2: MDHEN, SYDVKM. The CDR3 spans 14 residues.